This entry concerns a single TCR beta chain. Its antigen is unidentified. Treatment: approximately nine-day PBMC culture with coronavirus spike peptide pools or control peptides (ViraFEST assay). Cultured CD4+ T-cell DNA underwent Oncomine TCR Beta short-read sequencing. TCRdb itself ran the PCR reads through MiXCR, one entry per CDR3 protein. The sample includes about 19,000 distinct CDR3 sequences, about half seen only once; the top ten take about 9.4%. Unmatched junction bases numbered 8, after V lost 6 bases and J lost 1 base. Germline lookup yields CDR1 MNHNS and CDR2 SASEGT. The CDR3 sequence is 16 residues long. The data stem from a study of vaccination and CD4 T cells after COVID-19.

Sequences were derived from CD4+ T cells from blood, cultured in vitro, sampled before SARS-CoV-2 vaccination. The clonotype originates from a human donor who had recovered from COVID-19. The V gene is TRBV6-1, the J gene TRBJ2-1; 8 bases match TRBD2. The CDR3 coding sequence is TGTGCCAGCAGAACCGGGAGGGCCGTATCCTACAATGAGCAGTTCTTC. As protein: CASRTGRAVSYNEQFF.